This is a list of T cell receptor beta chains from one sample in a study of somatic mutations in cytotoxic T cells in rheumatoid arthritis. Measured with immunoSEQ multiplex PCR; TCRdb has only the in-frame clones, and not every one. The sample contains about 18,000 clones, about 80% of which appear only once. Sequenced input: CD8+ T cells sorted from blood. The origin of the receptors is an adult with rheumatoid arthritis. Both conserved end residues are part of each CDR3. The order of the fields is J gene, CDR3 length, clone size, V gene, D gene, CDR3 DNA, CDR3 protein. D genes are given only for firm matches. For some rows the clone size is stated as once, few or many, or as a class when expanded; others skip it.

TRBJ1-2,14,once,TRBV19,NA,TGTGCCAGTAGTATCCCACTCTTGAGCTATGGCTACACCTTC,CASSIPLLSYGYTF
TRBJ2-1,16,NA,TRBV2,TRBD2,TGTGCCAGCAGAGAGACTAGCGGGGGCCCTTACAATGAGCAGTTCTTC,CASRETSGGPYNEQFF
TRBJ2-7,13,NA,TRBV7-8,NA,TGTGCCAGCAGCACCCAACCCCGTAACGAGCAGTACTTC,CASSTQPRNEQYF
TRBJ2-3,14,NA,TRBV10-3,NA,TGTGCCATCAGTGAAGACAGCTTCACAGATACGCAGTATTTT,CAISEDSFTDTQYF
TRBJ2-5,15,NA,TRBV7-9,NA,TGTGCCAGCAGCCCTACTAGGAGATTACAAGAGACCCAGTACTTC,CASSPTRRLQETQYF
TRBJ1-5,16,NA,TRBV4-1,NA,TGCGCCAGCAGCCAGGGGTTGTTGACAGGAGATCAGCCCCAGCATTTT,CASSQGLLTGDQPQHF
TRBJ1-5,15,NA,TRBV6-1,NA,TGTGCCAGCAGGGACTTCAGGACGGATAATCAGCCCCAGCATTTT,CASRDFRTDNQPQHF
TRBJ1-1,11,hyperexpanded,TRBV7-8,NA,TGTGCCAGCGGGGGAATGACTGAAGCTTTCTTT,CASGGMTEAFF
TRBJ2-7,14,NA,TRBV5-1,NA,TGCGCCAGCAGCACTGAGGACGGAGCCTACGAGCAGTACTTC,CASSTEDGAYEQYF
TRBJ2-7,16,NA,TRBV18,NA,TGTGCCAGCTCATCCCCGCGCATAGACGGGAGTACCGAGCAGTACTTC,CASSSPRIDGSTEQYF
TRBJ2-1,14,NA,TRBV10-2,TRBD2,TGCGCCAGCAGTGAGCGGGGGGGCCCAAATAGGCAGTTCTTC,CASSERGGPNRQFF
TRBJ2-1,13,few,TRBV27,NA,TGTGCCAGCAGTTTTGGTTCCTACAATGAGCAGTTCTTC,CASSFGSYNEQFF
TRBJ2-5,15,NA,TRBV15,NA,TGTGCCACCAGTAAAGAGCAGGGGAGGGCGGAGACCCAGTACTTC,CATSKEQGRAETQYF
TRBJ1-6,16,NA,TRBV30,NA,TGTGCCTGGAGTGAAAGTCAGAGCTCCTATAATTCACCCCTCCACTTT,CAWSESQSSYNSPLHF
TRBJ2-7,16,NA,TRBV19,TRBD1,TGTGCCAGTAGTATTTTCGGGGACAGGGGTACTAACGAGCAGTACTTC,CASSIFGDRGTNEQYF
TRBJ1-1,13,NA,TRBV30,NA,TGTGCCTGGTCCCACGGGAGCGGCGCTGAAGCTTTCTTT,CAWSHGSGAEAFF
TRBJ1-3,16,NA,TRBV7-9,TRBD1,TGTGCCAGCAGCTTCCCGCGGGACAGACCTGGAAACACCATATATTTT,CASSFPRDRPGNTIYF
TRBJ1-1,15,NA,TRBV6-1,TRBD1,TGTGCCAGCAGTATTAGGACAGGGGGTTTCACTGAAGCTTTCTTT,CASSIRTGGFTEAFF
TRBJ2-1,11,NA,TRBV12-5,NA,TGTGCTAGTGGTTCGTGGCATGAGCAGTTCTTC,CASGSWHEQFF
TRBJ1-2,13,few,TRBV7-9,NA,TGTGCCAGCGGGGACGGACGTAACTATGGCTACACCTTC,CASGDGRNYGYTF
TRBJ2-3,13,NA,TRBV9,NA,TGTGCCAGCAGCGTAGGAGGGACAGATACGCAGTATTTT,CASSVGGTDTQYF
TRBJ2-4,13,NA,TRBV2,NA,TGTGCCAGACGGGACGGAGCCAAAAACATTCAGTACTTC,CARRDGAKNIQYF
TRBJ1-5,13,NA,TRBV27,NA,TGTGCCAGCAGTTATTCTATCAATCAGCCCCAGCATTTT,CASSYSINQPQHF
TRBJ1-6,14,once,TRBV4-1,NA,TGCGCCAGCAGCCAGACAGGATCAAATTCACCCCTCCACTTT,CASSQTGSNSPLHF
TRBJ1-2,17,NA,TRBV9,TRBD1,TGTGCCAGCAGCGTAGTGGACAAGGGGGCAGGGGTCTATGGCTACACCTTC,CASSVVDKGAGVYGYTF
TRBJ1-5,15,NA,TRBV4-1,NA,TGCGCCAGCAGCCAGGGGGGGATTGGGTATCAGCCCCAGCATTTT,CASSQGGIGYQPQHF
TRBJ2-7,14,NA,TRBV19,NA,TGTGCCAGTAGTGGTTACGGGGCAGCCTACGAGCAGTACTTC,CASSGYGAAYEQYF
TRBJ2-3,14,NA,TRBV4-1,NA,TGCGCCAGCAGCCAAACTCTAAACACAGATACGCAGTATTTT,CASSQTLNTDTQYF
TRBJ2-2,18,NA,TRBV4-1,NA,TGCGCCAGCAGCCAACCGGGGGGGGCCACAGGGGGCCCCGGGGAGCTGTTTTTT,CASSQPGGATGGPGELFF
TRBJ2-7,17,NA,TRBV5-1,TRBD1,TGCGCCAGCAGCTTGTTTCCCCCGGGACAGGGGGCCCACGAGCAGTACTTC,CASSLFPPGQGAHEQYF
TRBJ1-2,12,few,TRBV6-5,NA,TGTGCCAGCAGTTACTCAGCCTATGGCTACACCTTC,CASSYSAYGYTF
TRBJ2-7,12,NA,TRBV7-9,TRBD1,TGTGCCAGCAGGACAGGGTTCAACGAGCAGTACTTC,CASRTGFNEQYF
TRBJ2-1,16,NA,TRBV15,TRBD2,TGTGCCACCAGCAGAGAGGGGACTAGCGGGGACAATGAGCAGTTCTTC,CATSREGTSGDNEQFF
TRBJ2-5,12,NA,TRBV27,NA,TGTGCCAGCAGTCCCAACCAAGAGACCCAGTACTTC,CASSPNQETQYF
TRBJ1-2,14,once,TRBV6-1,NA,TGTGCCAGCAGTGATCGAACTAAGGTCTATGGCTACACCTTC,CASSDRTKVYGYTF
TRBJ1-1,15,few,TRBV7-6,NA,TGTGCCAGCAGCTTAGGTAGCGGGGGGATCGGTGAAGCTTTCTTT,CASSLGSGGIGEAFF